The 2 T cell receptor beta chains listed next were all sequenced from one sample in a study of Ad26.COV2.S vaccination and SARS-CoV-2 variants. Some clones are missing from TCRdb's copy, which holds only in-frame ones; the method was immunoSEQ multiplex PCR. Among fewer than 900,000 clones listed, 70% to 90% were seen once. Treatment of the sample: some 19 received Ad26.COV2.S at low or high dose, single or two shots; about five received placebo; per-sample allocation not given. Following the first vaccine or placebo injection, samples were taken on day 63. Sequenced here: peripheral blood, sampled in a trial of Ad26.COV2.S vaccine versus placebo. The source is a person between 18 and 59 years old who received the Ad26.COV2.S COVID-19 vaccine or a placebo.

The chain combines TRBV5-4 with TRBJ2-3; TRBD2 agrees at 9 bases. CDR1 is SGHNT, CDR2 YYREEE, per germline (reference sequence). Trimming took 4 bases from V and 1 from J; bases not matched to a gene: 4. This CDR3 is 15 amino acids long. The chain's CDR3 is CASSVSGGRTDTQYF. CDR3 coding DNA: TGTGCCAGCAGCGTCAGCGGGGGGCGCACAGATACGCAGTATTTT. The entire variable domain, with the rest obtained from reference TRBV5-4 and TRBJ2-3, is as follows: ETGVTQSPTHLIKTRGQQVTLRCSSQSGHNTVSWYQQALGQGPQFIFQYYREEENGRGNFPPRFSGLQFPNYSSELNVNALELDDSALYLCASSVSGGRTDTQYFGPGTRLTVL.

The chain employs TRBV7-9 and TRBJ2-1; the D call may be TRBD1 or TRBD2 (5 bases each). Trimming took off 2 bases at V and 4 bases at J, with 18 bases between the two ends. Germline CDR1 is SEHNR and CDR2 is FQNEAQ (reference sequence). There are 17 residues in the CDR3. CDR3 region: CASSLRNLGPRYNEQFF. The CDR3 DNA sequence: TGTGCCAGCAGCTTAAGGAATCTGGGACCTCGATACAATGAGCAGTTCTTC. The full variable domain, with the rest looked up from reference TRBV7-9 and TRBJ2-1, is DTGVSQNPRHKITKRGQNVTFRCDPISEHNRLYWYRQTLGQGPEFLTYFQNEAQLEKSRLLSDRFSAERPKGSFSTLEIQRTEQGDSAMYLCASSLRNLGPRYNEQFFGPGTRLTVL.